Below, 27 T cell receptor beta chains from the same sample are listed, as sequenced in a study of identifying expanded T cells in peripheral blood. Profiling relied on immunoSEQ multiplex PCR, and the TCRdb table lists in-frame clones only, not all of them. The top ten clones hold under 9% of a sample with approximately 120,000 clones, about 88% of them seen once. Material: blood. The receptor set was obtained from a person between 18 and 75 years old in good health.

The chain uses TRBV7-8 and TRBJ2-3, with 8 positions matching TRBD2. Losses at the gene ends were 4 bases for V and 2 bases for J; bases not matched to a gene: 11. Germline assignment: CDR1 SGHVS and CDR2 FQNEAQ. The CDR3 has 17 amino acids. Here the CDR3 DNA reads TGTGCCAGCAGCTCAATCGTCTCTAGCGGGCACACAGATACGCAGTATTTT. Amino acid sequence: CASSSIVSSGHTDTQYF.

In DNA form, the CDR3 reads TGTGCCAGCTCACCAGGGGCGACCCGTGAGCAGTTCTTC. Protein sequence: CASSPGATREQFF. The rearrangement uses TRBV18 and TRBJ2-1; maybe TRBD1 (5 bases). The CDR3 extends over 13 amino acids. Germline V gene lookup returns CDR1 KGHSH and CDR2 LQKENI. V gave up 2 bases and J gave up 9 bases, with 11 bases separating them.

This chain joins TRBV7-2 and TRBJ2-3; D is unclear. Germline CDR1 is SGHTA and CDR2 is FQGNSA. This CDR3 contains 13 residues. With 3 bases removed from V and 5 bases from J, the gap between germline ends came to 9 bases. Here the CDR3 reads CASSFYGVDTQYF. The CDR3 DNA reads TGTGCCAGCAGCTTTTATGGAGTAGATACGCAGTATTTT.

The rearrangement links TRBV7-8 to TRBJ1-1; 7 bases are a match to TRBD1. Germline V CDR1 and CDR2: SGHVS, FQNEAQ. V was pared by 5 bases and J by 2 bases, with 14 bases of the junction left unmatched. The CDR3 has 17 residues. This CDR3 reads CASSSLFQGTENTEAFF. CDR3 sequence (DNA): TGTGCCAGCAGCAGCTTATTCCAGGGGACAGAAAACACTGAAGCTTTCTTT.

The chain uses TRBV4-1 and TRBJ2-5; the match to TRBD2 covers 8 bases. J lost 0 bases, V lost 10 bases, and 13 bases had no gene match. Germline CDR1 and CDR2: MGHRA and YSYEKL. The CDR3 loop spans 16 amino acids. The CDR3 DNA is TGCGCCAACCCCCGGGGGGGAGTTTATTACCAAGAGACCCAGTACTTC. Translated: CANPRGGVYYQETQYF.

This clone was detected a few times. The chain joins TRBV29-1 to TRBJ1-2; D is undetermined. This CDR3 has 11 amino acids. CDR1 and CDR2 from the germline V gene are SQVTM and ANQGSEA. V lost 5 bases and J lost 2, with 6 bases in between. The CDR3 is CSVWENYGYTF. CDR3 DNA: TGCAGCGTTTGGGAAAACTATGGCTACACCTTC.

V usage is TRBV28 and J usage is TRBJ1-5; 7 bases are shared with TRBD1. V lost 1 base and J lost 2; bases outside the gene matches: 5. The CDR3 covers 16 residues. CDR1 is MDHEN and CDR2 is SYDVKM in the germline V gene. The CDR3 bases are TGTGCCAGCAGTTTATTGCAGGGGGGGGGCAATCAGCCCCAGCATTTT. It encodes CASSLLQGGGNQPQHF.

This clone has a single count. The V gene is TRBV14, the J gene TRBJ2-1; 13 bases align to TRBD2. The CDR3 has 17 amino acids. CDR1 is SGHDN, CDR2 FVKESK, per germline. The trim removed 5 bases at V and 5 bases at J, leaving 9 bases unmatched. Here the CDR3 DNA reads TGTGCCAGCAGCGCGACTAGCGGGGGGCCCCTGAACAATGAGCAGTTCTTC. Amino acids: CASSATSGGPLNNEQFF.

This clone was observed a few times. This chain connects TRBV5-6 to TRBJ1-2; D gene unclear. The germline CDR1 and CDR2 sequences are SGHDT and YYEEEE. Trimming stripped 2 bases from V and 7 bases from J, with 12 bases between. The length of the CDR3 is 13 residues. CDR3 DNA sequence: TGTGCCAGCAGCTTCTCGGCGGCGGGTGGCTACACCTTC. Translating gives CASSFSAAGGYTF.

The chain is built from TRBV19 and TRBJ2-5, with D tentatively TRBD1 (6 bases). The germline V gene encodes CDR1 LNHDA and CDR2 SQIVND (reference sequence). There are 16 residues in the CDR3. Trimming removed 6 bases from V and 1 base from J, with 18 bases in between. CDR3 in amino acids: CASRSHGAGAQETQYF. CDR3 in DNA: TGTGCCAGTAGGTCCCACGGGGCAGGGGCCCAAGAGACCCAGTACTTC.

For this clone: The sample has other DNA sequences that encode this CDR3 too. This chain joins TRBV2 and TRBJ1-5; the match to TRBD1 covers 7 bases. Germline CDR1 reads SNHLY; CDR2 reads FYNNEI. V lost 6 bases, J lost 2 bases, and 7 bases stayed unmatched. There are 15 residues in the CDR3. This CDR3 is CASRDDRVGNQPQHF. CDR3 nucleotides: TGTGCCAGCAGGGACGACAGGGTCGGCAATCAGCCCCAGCATTTT.

This clone appeared a few times. This chain links TRBV9 with TRBJ1-3, with D tentatively TRBD1 (5 bases). This CDR3 spans 17 amino acids. The V end was cut by 0 bases, the J end by 1 base, with 14 bases between. CDR1 is SGDLS, CDR2 YYNGEE, per germline. Here the CDR3 DNA reads TGTGCCAGCAGCGTAGAGGGACCCCGGAGGTCTGGAAACACCATATATTTT. Protein: CASSVEGPRRSGNTIYF. Together with reference TRBV9 and TRBJ1-3, the CDR3 gives the full variable domain: DSGVTQTPKHLITATGQRVTLRCSPRSGDLSVYWYQQSLDQGLQFLIQYYNGEERAKGNILERFSAQQFPDLHSELNLSSLELGDSALYFCASSVEGPRRSGNTIYFGEGSWLTVV.

This clone occurred a few times. The V gene is TRBV6-1, the J gene TRBJ1-2, with D uncertain. The CDR3 extends over 12 amino acids. Germline values: CDR1 MNHNS, CDR2 SASEGT. Trimming cost V 7 bases and J 8 bases, with 14 bases left between them. CDR3 sequence (DNA): TGTGCCAGCAACACGTGGGTTGGAGGCTACACCTTC. This translates into CASNTWVGGYTF.

The CDR3 DNA follows: TGTGCCAGCAGCAGGTTACAGCAAGAGACCCAGTACTTC. Protein sequence: CASSRLQQETQYF. V and J are TRBV7-7 and TRBJ2-5, with D uncertain. CDR3 length equals 13 residues. V was clipped by 5 bases and J by 2 bases, with 9 bases between them. Germline loops: CDR1 SSHAT, CDR2 FNYEAQ (reference sequence).

The rearrangement uses TRBV6-5 and TRBJ2-5, with 11 bases lining up with TRBD1. This CDR3 contains 14 residues. Per the germline V gene, CDR1 is MNHEY and CDR2 is SVGAGI. V shed 2 bases, J shed 5 bases, and the junction held 1 base outside the gene matches. CDR3 amino acids: CASSYGTGGETQYF. Written as DNA, the CDR3 is TGTGCCAGCAGTTACGGGACAGGGGGGGAGACCCAGTACTTC.

The J gene is TRBJ2-7, the V gene TRBV5-8; D not resolved. Germline V gives CDR1 SGHTS, CDR2 YDEGEE. The CDR3 is 13 residues long. Trimming took 0 bases from V and 0 from J, leaving 4 bases between them. CDR3 DNA sequence: TGTGCCAGCAGCTTGGCACCCTCCTACGAGCAGTACTTC. Its translation: CASSLAPSYEQYF.

The J gene is TRBJ1-5, the V gene TRBV2; 9 bases are a match to TRBD1. The CDR3 is 15 residues long. The V and J ends lost 5 bases and 4 bases, in that order; junction bases with no gene match: 6. The V gene's germline CDR1 is SNHLY and CDR2 FYNNEI. Here the CDR3 reads CASSIIGTGNQPQHF. CDR3 in DNA: TGTGCCAGCAGTATTATCGGGACAGGGAATCAGCCCCAGCATTTT. The full variable domain, rest sourced from reference TRBV2 and TRBJ1-5, is EPEVTQTPSHQVTQMGQEVILRCVPISNHLYFYWYRQILGQKVEFLVSFYNNEISEKSEIFDDQFSVERPDGSNFTLKIRSTKLEDSAMYFCASSIIGTGNQPQHFGDGTRLSIL.

This chain connects TRBV9 to TRBJ2-2, with 8 bases lining up with TRBD2. V gave up 9 bases and J gave up 4 bases; unmatched junction bases: 11. This CDR3 spans 15 amino acids. Germline loops: CDR1 SGDLS, CDR2 YYNGEE. In nucleotides, the CDR3 is TGTGCCACCGCCCGGGGGGGGAAGGGCACCGGGGAGCTGTTTTTT. It is translated as CATARGGKGTGELFF.

A word on this clone: Other DNA sequences in the sample encode the same CDR3. The CDR3 protein is CASSGTQETQYF. DNA of the CDR3: TGTGCCAGCAGCGGGACTCAAGAGACCCAGTACTTC. The V call is TRBV2, the J call TRBJ2-5; D might be TRBD2 (6 bases). CDR3 size: 12 residues. Germline V gives CDR1 SNHLY, CDR2 FYNNEI. Trimming took 6 bases from V and 2 from J, leaving 7 bases between them. Based on the CDR3 plus reference TRBV2 and TRBJ2-5, the full variable domain is EPEVTQTPSHQVTQMGQEVILRCVPISNHLYFYWYRQILGQKVEFLVSFYNNEISEKSEIFDDQFSVERPDGSNFTLKIRSTKLEDSAMYFCASSGTQETQYFGPGTRLLVL.

The V call is TRBV7-2, the J call TRBJ2-3; D gene ambiguous. With 4 bases removed from V and 6 bases from J, the gap between germline ends came to 8 bases. Looked up from germline, CDR1 is SGHTA and CDR2 is FQGNSA. CDR3 length equals 12 residues. The CDR3, as DNA: TGTGCCAGCAGCTCGCGTAAGGATACGCAGTATTTT. Amino acid sequence: CASSSRKDTQYF.

The chain joins TRBV18 to TRBJ2-5; 10 bases line up with TRBD2. Trimming cost V 1 base and J 6 bases; bases outside gene matches: 8. Germline V gives CDR1 KGHSH, CDR2 LQKENI. CDR3 size: 16 residues. CDR3 sequence (DNA): TGTGCCAGCTCACCACGAAGCGGGAGGGCCGTTCAGACCCAGTACTTC. This sequence encodes CASSPRSGRAVQTQYF.

This clone was counted between two and nine times. The chain links TRBV7-8 to TRBJ2-4; 8 nucleotides match TRBD1. The CDR3 covers 19 residues. The germline V gene has CDR1 SGHVS and CDR2 FQNEAQ. The junction had 14 bases not matched to a gene; V was cut back by 2 bases and J by 2 bases. The CDR3 region has the DNA TGTGCCAGCAGCTTAAGGGTCTGGCTGACAGGGGAGTCCAAAAACATTCAGTACTTC. Translation gives CASSLRVWLTGESKNIQYF.

The rearrangement uses TRBV10-3 and TRBJ1-2; possibly TRBD1 for D (6 bases). Germline CDR1 is ENHRY and CDR2 is SYGVKD. The CDR3 length is 12 residues. V was pared by 6 bases and J by 5 bases, with 10 bases between. The CDR3, as DNA: TGTGCCATCAGCAGGGGATGGTATGGCTACACCTTC. Encoded protein: CAISRGWYGYTF.

CDR3 sequence reads: CASSEDKGTDTQYF. The CDR3 DNA follows: TGTGCCAGCAGTGAGGACAAAGGCACAGATACGCAGTATTTT. The chain combines TRBV6-4 with TRBJ2-3; possibly TRBD1 for D (5 bases). V gave up 3 bases and J gave up 1 base, with 8 bases separating them. The CDR3 contains 14 residues. Germline CDR1 and CDR2: MRHNA and SNTAGT.

The chain has TRBV6-1 and TRBJ1-2; a possible D gene is TRBD1 (5 bases). V lost 4 bases and J 3 bases, leaving 27 bases between the germline ends. There are 19 residues in the CDR3. From germline, CDR1 is MNHNS and CDR2 SASEGT. For the CDR3, the DNA is TGTGCCAGCAGTGGGATGATCTACCGGGACTCCTTTCGGGACTATGGCTACACCTTC. Translated, it gives CASSGMIYRDSFRDYGYTF.

The chain employs TRBV19 and TRBJ2-2; D may correspond to TRBD1 or TRBD2 (6 bases each). CDR3 size: 16 residues. V lost 3 bases and J 1 base, leaving 12 bases between the germline ends. Per germline, CDR1 LNHDA and CDR2 SQIVND (reference sequence). This CDR3 reads CASSIGGGGNTGELFF. The CDR3 nucleotides read TGTGCCAGTAGTATTGGAGGGGGAGGGAACACCGGGGAGCTGTTTTTT.

The chain carries TRBV2 and TRBJ1-5; the D gene is possibly TRBD1 (6 bases). This CDR3 is 14 amino acids long. Trimming removed 7 bases at V and 5 bases at J, with 15 bases between. Germline V gives CDR1 SNHLY, CDR2 FYNNEI. In DNA form, the CDR3 reads TGTGCCAGCATGGGGGGCCCTGGGGATCAGCCCCAGCATTTT. This gives the protein CASMGGPGDQPQHF.